The rows below give T cell receptor beta chains drawn from one sample of a study of T cells after yellow fever vaccination. TCRdb processed the 5' RACE reads anew with MiXCR; each CDR3 protein has one entry. The sample holds 550,000 or so distinct CDR3 sequences, about 19% seen once. This specimen was PBMCs, taken 15 days after the yellow fever booster vaccination. These TCRs come from a man in his thirties or forties who received the YFV17D yellow fever vaccine. The CDR3 runs from the conserved cysteine through the conserved F or W. The D gene is left open where the match is weak. Size tells how often a clone was seen (once, few, many) or the class of an expanded clone, and some rows leave it out.

TGTGCCTGGGTACTTAACACTGAAGCTTTCTTT CAWVLNTEAFF few TRBJ1-1 TRBV30 .
TGTGCCAGCAGTTCTTGGGGACAGACCTACAATGAGCAGTTCTTC CASSSWGQTYNEQFF . TRBJ2-1 TRBV6-2/TRBV6-3 TRBD1
TGTGCCAGCAGCCAGTCCTCCGGGGAGCTGTTTTTT CASSQSSGELFF few TRBJ2-2 TRBV3-1 .
TGTGCCAGCAGTCATAGGGACAGATATCAGCCCCAGCATTTT CASSHRDRYQPQHF . TRBJ1-5 TRBV7-2 TRBD1
TGTGCCAGCAGCGCCAGTGGTGACTCCGAGCAGTACTTC CASSASGDSEQYF few TRBJ2-7 TRBV9 .
TGCAGCGCCACCCCGCCCTGGGACAGGGCCTACACAGATACGCAGTATTTT CSATPPWDRAYTDTQYF many TRBJ2-3 TRBV29-1 TRBD1
TGCGCCAGCAGCTACGGGACAAGGTCCCTTCTGTTGCCCCTCCACTTT CASSYGTRSLLLPLHF . TRBJ1-6 TRBV5-1 .
TGTGCCAGCAGCCGGGAGGGGGGTAATGAGCAGTTCTTC CASSREGGNEQFF . TRBJ2-1 TRBV3-1 .
TGTGCCGGCACTCAGGGGGCGCGCACTGAAGCTTTCTTT CAGTQGARTEAFF . TRBJ1-1 TRBV6-2/TRBV6-3 TRBD1
TGTGCCAGCAGTGCCCCCCCGGGACAGGGACAAGATACGCAGTATTTT CASSAPPGQGQDTQYF . TRBJ2-3 TRBV25-1 TRBD1
TGCAGCGTTGGACTCCCTCCCGGGGAGACCCAGTACTTC CSVGLPPGETQYF few TRBJ2-5 TRBV29-1 .
TGTGCCAGCAGCCAAGGACTAGCGGGTATTGAGCAGTTCTTC CASSQGLAGIEQFF few TRBJ2-1 TRBV7-2 TRBD2
TGTGCCAGCAGTTTAAGTAGGGAGGCCGGGGGCACGCAGTATTTT CASSLSREAGGTQYF . TRBJ2-3 TRBV27 .
TGTGCCAGCAGGCGGACTAGCGGGAGCCCAGATACGCAGTATTTT CASRRTSGSPDTQYF . TRBJ2-3 TRBV7-2 TRBD2
TGTGCCAGCAGCTTATTCGGAATAGGGGAGCAGTTCTTC CASSLFGIGEQFF . TRBJ2-1 TRBV7-2 .
TGCAGTGCTAGGTGGACAGGGACTAAAAACATTCAGTACTTC CSARWTGTKNIQYF . TRBJ2-4 TRBV20-1 TRBD1
TGCGCCAGCAGCCACTCGACAGGGGGCTACGAGCAGTACTTC CASSHSTGGYEQYF . TRBJ2-7 TRBV4-3 TRBD1
TGTGCCAGTAGCGCCGCCGGGACAGGTTCATATGGCTACACCTTC CASSAAGTGSYGYTF . TRBJ1-2 TRBV19 TRBD1
TGCAGTGCTAGAGGGCAGTCCTACGAGCAGTACTTC CSARGQSYEQYF many TRBJ2-7 TRBV20-1 .
TGCAGTGCACCTCAGTGGGGTCTAGGTGACAATGAGCAGTTCTTC CSAPQWGLGDNEQFF few TRBJ2-1 TRBV20-1 .
TGTGCCAGCAGCTTAGGGTATGGCGGCGGGAATGAGCAGTTCTTC CASSLGYGGGNEQFF few TRBJ2-1 TRBV7-9 .
TGTGCCGGGACCAGAGCTAGCGGTCTCCAAGAGACCCAGTACTTC CAGTRASGLQETQYF few TRBJ2-5 TRBV7-2 TRBD2
. CISVPPGSSGALSSYNEQFF . TRBJ2-1 TRBV7-5 .